The 3 T cell receptor beta chains reported below all come from one sample, sequenced in a study of T cells after yellow fever vaccination. TCRdb passed the 5' RACE reads through MiXCR, listing each CDR3 protein once. The repertoire holds more than 90,000 distinct CDR3 sequences, 8.4% seen once, with 25% in the top ten. This sample comprised CD8+ T cells sorted from PBMCs, obtained 45 days after the yellow fever booster vaccination. All receptors derive from a man in his thirties or forties who received the YFV17D yellow fever vaccine.

This clonotype occurred a few times. V gene TRBV11-2 combines with J gene TRBJ2-7; no clear D. From germline, CDR1 is SGHAT and CDR2 FQNNGV. This CDR3 contains 15 residues. V was trimmed by 6 bases and J by 0 bases, leaving 15 bases between them. The CDR3 region is CASREREFPSYEQYF. In nucleotides, the CDR3 is TGTGCCAGCAGGGAAAGGGAATTCCCCTCCTACGAGCAGTACTTC.

This rearrangement joins TRBV9 to TRBJ2-1; tentatively, D is TRBD2 (5 bases). Germline CDR1 reads SGDLS; CDR2 reads YYNGEE. Trimming removed 0 bases from V and 8 bases from J, with 9 bases in between. The CDR3 is made up of 13 amino acids. The CDR3 bases are TGTGCCAGCAGCGTAGTCGCGGGTCATGAGCAGTTCTTC. Translating gives CASSVVAGHEQFF.

The chain employs TRBV6-2 or TRBV6-3 and TRBJ1-5; no clear D. The CDR3 loop spans 16 amino acids. CDR1 is MNHEY and CDR2 is SVGEGT in the germline V gene. The V end lost 0 bases, the J end lost 5 bases, and 14 bases lay between the germline ends. CDR3 bases: TGTGCCAGCAGTTACTCCGAGACGTTTACCGATCAGCCCCAGCATTTT. Translated: CASSYSETFTDQPQHF.